Given below is one TCR beta chain in context. Its matching antigen is unknown. The donor population consisted of healthy HIV-negative adults with no recent acute infections or vaccinations. The assay was immunoSEQ multiplex PCR, and TCRdb's table has in-frame clones only and misses some. This sample has just over 2,000,000 clones, with 85% to 95% found just once. The data were obtained in a study of shared clonotypes between healthy human individuals. Study-wide points: Of the naive CD4 clonotypes, about 5% were shared across a handful of donors.

The junction had 6 bases not matched to a gene; V was cut back by 4 bases and J by 2 bases. There are 17 residues in the CDR3. CDR1 is SGHTA, CDR2 FQGNSA, per germline. The gene calls are TRBV7-2 and TRBJ2-1; 12 bases are shared with TRBD2. This clonotype was sampled from a man younger than 35 in good health. Source material: naive CD4+ T cells sorted from blood. Subset here: CD45RA+ positively selected. The CDR3: CASSSTSGSLTYNEQFF. As DNA, the CDR3 is TGTGCCAGCAGCTCGACTAGCGGGAGTCTGACCTACAATGAGCAGTTCTTC.